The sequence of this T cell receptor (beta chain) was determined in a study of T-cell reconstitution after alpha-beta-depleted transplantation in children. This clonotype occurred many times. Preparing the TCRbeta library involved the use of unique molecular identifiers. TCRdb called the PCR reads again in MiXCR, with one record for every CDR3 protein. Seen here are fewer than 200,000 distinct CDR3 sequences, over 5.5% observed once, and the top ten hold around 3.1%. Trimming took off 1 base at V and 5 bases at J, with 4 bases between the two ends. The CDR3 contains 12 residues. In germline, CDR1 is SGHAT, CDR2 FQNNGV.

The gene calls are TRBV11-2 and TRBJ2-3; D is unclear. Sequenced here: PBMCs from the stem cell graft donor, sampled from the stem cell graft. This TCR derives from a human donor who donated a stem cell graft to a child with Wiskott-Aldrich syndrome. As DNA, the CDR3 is TGTGCCAGCAGCTTAGCGGTAGATACGCAGTATTTT. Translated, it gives CASSLAVDTQYF.